This T cell receptor beta chain was captured by sequencing in a study of cytomegalovirus exposure and HLA in healthy donors. Study results and limitations: TCR beta chains numbering 164 were designated cytomegalovirus-associated.

Both 60 Vbeta primers and 13 Jbeta primers went into the PCR. In the original analysis: A later analysis counted around 80 million unique TCR beta chains, some 11 million shared. The assay was immunoSEQ multiplex PCR, and TCRdb's table has in-frame clones only and misses some. V and J calls and clone size follow that table, whereas D and trimming were derived from the DNA. The table shows about 120,000 clones, with under 85% occurring only once. The V and J ends lost 6 bases and 0 bases respectively, with 11 bases between them. This CDR3 is built from 15 residues. Per the germline V gene, CDR1 is MNHNS and CDR2 is SASEGT. This clone occurred a few times. What it binds is not known.

Sequencing used PBMCs. This TCR was recovered from a man between 18 and 35 years old in good health and CMV-seropositive. The V and J genes are TRBV6-1 and TRBJ2-2; a possible D gene is TRBD1 (6 bases). CDR3 loop: CASRGTSPNTGELFF. CDR3 DNA sequence: TGTGCCAGCAGGGGGACAAGCCCGAACACCGGGGAGCTGTTTTTT.